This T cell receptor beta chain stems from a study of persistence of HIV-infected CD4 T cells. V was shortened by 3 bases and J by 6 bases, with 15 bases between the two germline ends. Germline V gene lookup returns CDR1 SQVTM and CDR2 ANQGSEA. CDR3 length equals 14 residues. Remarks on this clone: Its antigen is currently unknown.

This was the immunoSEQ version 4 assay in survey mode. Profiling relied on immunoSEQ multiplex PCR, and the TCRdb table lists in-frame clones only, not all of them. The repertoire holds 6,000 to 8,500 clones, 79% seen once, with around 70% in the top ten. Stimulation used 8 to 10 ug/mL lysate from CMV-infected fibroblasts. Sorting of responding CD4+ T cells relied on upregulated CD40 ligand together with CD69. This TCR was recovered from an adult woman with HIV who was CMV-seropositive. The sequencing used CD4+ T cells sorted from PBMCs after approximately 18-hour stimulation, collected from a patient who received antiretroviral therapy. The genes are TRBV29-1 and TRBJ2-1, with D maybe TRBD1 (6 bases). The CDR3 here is CSVDTGMDVNEQFF. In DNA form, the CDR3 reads TGCAGCGTTGACACAGGGATGGATGTCAATGAGCAGTTCTTC.